A selection of T cell receptor beta chains follows, all from one sample in a study of cytomegalovirus exposure and HLA in healthy donors. Using immunoSEQ multiplex PCR, the repertoire was profiled, and TCRdb retains in-frame clones only, with some absent. The table includes some 170,000 clones, 87% detected once. The sequenced sample was PBMCs. The receptors here all came from a young woman in good health and CMV-seronegative. The conserved cysteine and the conserved F or W are not part of the CDR3 here.

J gene: TRBJ2-1
V gene: TRBV7-6
CDR3 protein: ASRGLANNEQF

J gene: TRBJ1-1
V gene: TRBV7-2
CDR3 protein: ASSFIRGSTEAF

J gene: TRBJ2-2
V gene: TRBV5-1
CDR3 protein: ASTEGDFSGELF

J gene: TRBJ2-2
V gene: TRBV7-2
CDR3 protein: ASSLAGRGPNTGELF

J gene: TRBJ2-1
V gene: TRBV9
CDR3 protein: ASRASGTINNEQF

J gene: TRBJ2-7
V gene: TRBV18
CDR3 protein: ASSPASGGSQY

J gene: TRBJ1-5
V gene: TRBV7-2
CDR3 protein: ASSLGDRGLRNQPQH

J gene: TRBJ1-2
V gene: TRBV7-2
CDR3 protein: ASSLAALKGDYGYT

J gene: TRBJ1-4
V gene: TRBV14
CDR3 protein: ASSQGFGTGRGKLF

J gene: TRBJ2-5
V gene: TRBV15
CDR3 protein: ATSRDPRSGRPQETQY

J gene: TRBJ2-1
V gene: TRBV9
CDR3 protein: ASSVISGSGEQF

J gene: TRBJ1-1
V gene: TRBV19
CDR3 protein: ASSLRPTGNTEAF

J gene: TRBJ1-3
V gene: TRBV13
CDR3 protein: ASSLGGGPLSGNTIY

J gene: TRBJ2-2
V gene: TRBV19
CDR3 protein: ASTADNLRGRLTGELF

J gene: TRBJ2-4
V gene: TRBV4-1
CDR3 protein: ASSQEAKGAYWGAKNIQY

J gene: TRBJ1-1
V gene: TRBV7-9
CDR3 protein: ASSLLGATFKAF

J gene: TRBJ1-1
V gene: TRBV6-6
CDR3 protein: ASSYPTGNTEAF

J gene: TRBJ1-1
V gene: TRBV6-1
CDR3 protein: ASSERGLGDTEAF

J gene: TRBJ1-2
V gene: TRBV7-9
CDR3 protein: ASSLDRGPSGYT

J gene: TRBJ2-7
V gene: TRBV28
CDR3 protein: ASSSQGPLSYEQY

J gene: TRBJ2-7
V gene: TRBV6-5
CDR3 protein: ASSRSGYEQY

J gene: TRBJ1-1
V gene: TRBV19
CDR3 protein: ASSSIRVNTEAF

J gene: TRBJ2-7
V gene: TRBV5-4
CDR3 protein: ASSYNLQTGRNEQY

J gene: TRBJ2-1
V gene: TRBV5-1
CDR3 protein: ASSWGGSGAYNEQF

J gene: TRBJ2-1
V gene: TRBV7-9
CDR3 protein: ASSLLQGAGEQF

J gene: TRBJ2-1
V gene: TRBV4-1
CDR3 protein: ASSYTSGGASYEQF

J gene: TRBJ2-3
V gene: TRBV13
CDR3 protein: ASSKGTGVADTQY

J gene: TRBJ1-1
V gene: TRBV4-3
CDR3 protein: ASSQGQRNTEAF

J gene: TRBJ2-4
V gene: TRBV5-5
CDR3 protein: ASSPPRENIQY

J gene: TRBJ2-2
V gene: TRBV27
CDR3 protein: ASSLGGSNTGELF

J gene: TRBJ2-5
V gene: TRBV13
CDR3 protein: ASSYGGLAGGETQY

J gene: .
V gene: TRBV29-1
CDR3 protein: SVRGQLSYEQY

J gene: TRBJ1-1
V gene: TRBV18
CDR3 protein: ASSQTIMNTEAF

J gene: TRBJ2-1
V gene: TRBV19
CDR3 protein: ASSGITSVDNEQF

J gene: TRBJ2-7
V gene: TRBV5-4
CDR3 protein: ASSLDRGFEQY

J gene: TRBJ2-3
V gene: TRBV19
CDR3 protein: ASKIGDTQY

J gene: TRBJ2-6
V gene: TRBV11-2
CDR3 protein: ASSLGRSSGANVLT

J gene: TRBJ2-1
V gene: TRBV28
CDR3 protein: ASSFSVPGGDEQF

J gene: TRBJ2-1
V gene: TRBV5-6
CDR3 protein: ASSLAPSGGGEQF

J gene: TRBJ1-6
V gene: TRBV19
CDR3 protein: ASSRTATPPQYGSPLH

J gene: TRBJ2-3
V gene: TRBV7-2
CDR3 protein: ASSLIRWASGKDTQY

J gene: TRBJ2-7
V gene: TRBV14
CDR3 protein: ASSQAAGGSGEQY

J gene: TRBJ2-7
V gene: TRBV5-4
CDR3 protein: ASSLELGAREQY

J gene: TRBJ2-3
V gene: TRBV9
CDR3 protein: ASSTTGLQY

J gene: TRBJ1-1
V gene: TRBV6-5
CDR3 protein: ASSPGEDTEAF

J gene: TRBJ2-7
V gene: TRBV5-1
CDR3 protein: ASSLAPKAGGISYEQY

J gene: TRBJ2-7
V gene: TRBV12-5
CDR3 protein: ASGLATGTGAHEQY

J gene: TRBJ1-2
V gene: TRBV25-1
CDR3 protein: ASSRSDREMYGGYT

J gene: TRBJ2-1
V gene: TRBV30
CDR3 protein: AWMASKRYNEQF

J gene: TRBJ1-5
V gene: TRBV6-1
CDR3 protein: ASSEARQGSNQPQH

J gene: TRBJ2-1
V gene: TRBV28
CDR3 protein: ASSSPSGRAINEQF

J gene: .
V gene: TRBV5-1
CDR3 protein: ASSLYRVAGEQF

J gene: TRBJ2-2
V gene: TRBV7-8
CDR3 protein: ASSSGTQTGELF

J gene: TRBJ2-7
V gene: TRBV2
CDR3 protein: ASSKQGYPYEQY

J gene: TRBJ1-1
V gene: TRBV5-8
CDR3 protein: ASSLEGADTEAF

J gene: TRBJ1-1
V gene: TRBV2
CDR3 protein: ASSGTGNTNTEAF

J gene: TRBJ1-5
V gene: TRBV10-1
CDR3 protein: ASSAGDSFLNQPQH